This T cell receptor beta chain was recovered during a study of blood T cell repertoires in COVID-19. Study-wide background: In each case, the material was cDNA or gDNA derived from T cells, B-cell-depleted T cells, or PBMCs.

Original methodology: Amplification with reference gene primers provided the estimates of nucleated cell counts. Sequencing was performed with immunoSEQ multiplex PCR; in TCRdb, only in-frame clones are kept and a portion is missing. The D gene and trimming were derived from the DNA, and the V and J assignments and clone size from that table. Of roughly 130,000 clones listed, around 86% were seen once; the top ten hold about 9.6%. V lost 7 bases, J lost 6 bases, and 6 bases lay in between. Germline V lookup: CDR1 MRHNA, CDR2 SNTAGT. The CDR3 spans 10 residues. Sequencing was performed on peripheral blood. The origin of this receptor is a man aged 35-49 years with active or convalescent COVID-19. The chain links TRBV6-4 to TRBJ1-1; D remains ambiguous. The DNA for the CDR3 is TGTGCCAGCATACAGTCTGAAGCTTTCTTT. Translation gives CASIQSEAFF.